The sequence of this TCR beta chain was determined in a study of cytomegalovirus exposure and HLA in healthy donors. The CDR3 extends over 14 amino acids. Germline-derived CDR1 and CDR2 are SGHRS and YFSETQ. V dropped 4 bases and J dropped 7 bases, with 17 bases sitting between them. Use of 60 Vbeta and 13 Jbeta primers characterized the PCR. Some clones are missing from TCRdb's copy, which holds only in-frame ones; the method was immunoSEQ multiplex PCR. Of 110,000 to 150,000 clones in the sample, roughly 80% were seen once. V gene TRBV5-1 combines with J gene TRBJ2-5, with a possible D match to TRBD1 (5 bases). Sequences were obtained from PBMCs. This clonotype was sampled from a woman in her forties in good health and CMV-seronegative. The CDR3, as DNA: TGCGCCAGCAGCCCAGGGATCCTCGAAGGGACCCAGTACTTC. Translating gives CASSPGILEGTQYF.